The 2 T cell receptor beta chains listed next were all sequenced from one sample in a study of cytomegalovirus exposure and HLA in healthy donors. PCR was performed using 60 Vbeta and 13 Jbeta primers. The assay was immunoSEQ multiplex PCR, and TCRdb's table has in-frame clones only and misses some. Of 100,000 to 150,000 clones listed, over 60% were seen once; the top ten hold about 1.6%. The sequencing sample was made of PBMCs. These receptors were taken from a man aged 18-30 years in good health and CMV-seronegative.

The rearrangement links TRBV6-1 to TRBJ1-5; 8 bases are shared with TRBD1. CDR3 length equals 13 residues. J gave up 6 bases and V 4 bases, and 2 bases lay outside the gene matches. The germline V gene encodes CDR1 MNHNS and CDR2 SASEGT. DNA for the CDR3: TGTGCCAGCAGTGCGGACAGGGCTCAGCCCCAGCATTTT. It is translated as CASSADRAQPQHF.

CDR3 region: CASSFDTDEKLFF. The CDR3 nucleotides are TGTGCCAGCAGCTTCGACACCGATGAAAAACTGTTTTTT. The chain combines TRBV7-8 with TRBJ1-4; D call uncertain. V lost 3 bases to trimming and J lost 6 bases, with 8 bases between them. This CDR3 region has 13 residues. The V gene's germline CDR1 is SGHVS and CDR2 FQNEAQ.